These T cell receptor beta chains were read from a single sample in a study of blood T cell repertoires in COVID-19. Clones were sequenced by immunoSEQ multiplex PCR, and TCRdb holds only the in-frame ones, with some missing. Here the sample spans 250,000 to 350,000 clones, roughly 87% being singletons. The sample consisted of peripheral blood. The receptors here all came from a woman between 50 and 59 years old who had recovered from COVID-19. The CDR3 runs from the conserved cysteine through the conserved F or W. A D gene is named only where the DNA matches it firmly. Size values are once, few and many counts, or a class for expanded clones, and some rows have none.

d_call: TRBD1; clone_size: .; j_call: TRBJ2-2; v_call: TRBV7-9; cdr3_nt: TGTGCCAGCAGCCCAGAGGGACAGGGGACCGGGGAGCTGTTTTTT; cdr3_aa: CASSPEGQGTGELFF
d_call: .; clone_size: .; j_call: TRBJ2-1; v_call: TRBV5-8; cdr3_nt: TGTGCCAGCAGCTTGGTTTCAGCGTACAATGAGCAGTTCTTC; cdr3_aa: CASSLVSAYNEQFF
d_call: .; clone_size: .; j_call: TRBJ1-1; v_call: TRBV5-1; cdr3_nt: TGCGCCAGCAGCTTGGTGGGCAGAAACTCTATCATGAACACTGAAGCTTTCTTT; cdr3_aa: CASSLVGRNSIMNTEAFF
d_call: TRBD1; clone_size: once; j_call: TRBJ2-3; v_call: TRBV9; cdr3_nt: TGTGCCAGCAGCGTAGGATGGGGACAGGGGAAAGATACGCAGTATTTT; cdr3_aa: CASSVGWGQGKDTQYF
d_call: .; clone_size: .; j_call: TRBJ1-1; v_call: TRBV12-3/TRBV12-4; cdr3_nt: TGTGCCAGCAGGGGGGGGAACACTGAAGCTTTCTTT; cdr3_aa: CASRGGNTEAFF
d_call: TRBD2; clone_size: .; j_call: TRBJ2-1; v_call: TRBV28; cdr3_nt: TGTGCCAGCAGTTCCCTCGGCGGGGGGCATGCCAATGAGCAGTTCTTC; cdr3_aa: CASSSLGGGHANEQFF
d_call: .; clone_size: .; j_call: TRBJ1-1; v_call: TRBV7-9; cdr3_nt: TGTGCCAGTGCGACAGCGGGCGAAATAGCTTTCTTT; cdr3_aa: CASATAGEIAFF
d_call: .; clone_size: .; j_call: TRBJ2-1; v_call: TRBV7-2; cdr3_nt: TGTGCCAGCAGCTTACGGGGGTTACGCTACAATGAGCAGTTCTTC; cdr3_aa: CASSLRGLRYNEQFF
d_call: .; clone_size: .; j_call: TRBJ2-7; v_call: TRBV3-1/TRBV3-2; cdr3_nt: TGTGCCAGCAGCCGCTGGGGCAGGCGAGACGAGCAGTACTTC; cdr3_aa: CASSRWGRRDEQYF
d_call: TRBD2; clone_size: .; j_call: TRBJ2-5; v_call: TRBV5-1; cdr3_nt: TGCGCCAGCAGCTTCGCTAGCGGGGGGGAGACCCAGTACTTC; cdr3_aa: CASSFASGGETQYF
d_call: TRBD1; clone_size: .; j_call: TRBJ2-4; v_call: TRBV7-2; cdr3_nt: TGTGCCAGCAGCCAAGACAGGGCCGTAGCCAAAAACATTCAGTACTTC; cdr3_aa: CASSQDRAVAKNIQYF
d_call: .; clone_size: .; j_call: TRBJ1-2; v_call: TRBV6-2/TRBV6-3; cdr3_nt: TGTGCCAGCAGTTACGACACGCTTGGCTACACCTTC; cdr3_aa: CASSYDTLGYTF
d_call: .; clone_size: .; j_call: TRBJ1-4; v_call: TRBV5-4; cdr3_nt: TGTGCCAGCAGCCGCGCCCCAGAGGCTGAATTGTTTTTT; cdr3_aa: CASSRAPEAELFF
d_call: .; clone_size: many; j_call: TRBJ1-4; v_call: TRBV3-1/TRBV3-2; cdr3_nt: TGTGCCAGCAGCCAAGAATGGACAGCGATTAATGAAAAACTGTTTTTT; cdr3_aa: CASSQEWTAINEKLFF
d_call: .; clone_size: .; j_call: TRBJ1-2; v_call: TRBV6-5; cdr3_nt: TGTGCCAGCAGTCCGCGGACAGAATCCTATGGCTACACCTTC; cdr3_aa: CASSPRTESYGYTF
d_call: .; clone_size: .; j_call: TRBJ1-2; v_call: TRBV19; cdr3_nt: TGTGCCAGTAGTGCTTCCGGGACATCTTATGGCTACACCTTC; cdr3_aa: CASSASGTSYGYTF
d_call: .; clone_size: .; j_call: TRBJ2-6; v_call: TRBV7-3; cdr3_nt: TGTGCCAGCAGCTTATTGGCTGCCTCTGGGGCCAACGTCCTGACTTTC; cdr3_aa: CASSLLAASGANVLTF
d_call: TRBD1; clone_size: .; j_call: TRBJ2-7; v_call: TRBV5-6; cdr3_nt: TGTGCCAGCAGCTTGCAGGGACAGGGGGCGTCAACCCGCTACGAGCAGTACTTC; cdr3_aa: CASSLQGQGASTRYEQYF
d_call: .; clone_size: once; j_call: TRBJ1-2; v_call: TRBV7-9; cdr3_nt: TGTGCCAGCAGCTTGGGGCAGGGAACTAACTATGGCTACACCTTC; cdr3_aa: CASSLGQGTNYGYTF
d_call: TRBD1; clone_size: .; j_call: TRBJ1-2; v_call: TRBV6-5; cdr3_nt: TGTGCCAGCTCCACAGGGGCGAAACCCAGATATGGCTACACCTTC; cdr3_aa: CASSTGAKPRYGYTF
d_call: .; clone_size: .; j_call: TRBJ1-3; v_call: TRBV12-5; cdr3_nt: TGTGCTAGTGGGGAGGGGAACACCATATATTTT; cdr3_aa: CASGEGNTIYF
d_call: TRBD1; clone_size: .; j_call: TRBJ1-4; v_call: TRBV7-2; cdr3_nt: TGTGCCAGCAGCTTAGGAGTTTGGGACAGGGGTCTTGAAAAACTGTTTTTT; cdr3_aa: CASSLGVWDRGLEKLFF
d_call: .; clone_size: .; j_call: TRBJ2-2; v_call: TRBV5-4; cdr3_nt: TGTGCCAGCAGCCCCAGGACGAACACCGGGGAGCTGTTTTTT; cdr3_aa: CASSPRTNTGELFF
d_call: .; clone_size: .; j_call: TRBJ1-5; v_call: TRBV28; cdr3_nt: TGTGCCAGCAGTTCTACTTGGCAGGGCAATCAGCCCCAGCATTTT; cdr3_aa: CASSSTWQGNQPQHF
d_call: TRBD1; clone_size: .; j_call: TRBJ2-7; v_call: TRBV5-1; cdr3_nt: TGCGCCAGCAGCTTGGGGGGGACAGGGGCCGCCTACGAGCAGTACTTC; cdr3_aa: CASSLGGTGAAYEQYF
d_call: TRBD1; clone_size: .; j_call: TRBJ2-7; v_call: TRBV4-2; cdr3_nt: TGTGCCAGCAGCCCTGACAGGGGGGCCTACGAGCAGTACTTC; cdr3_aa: CASSPDRGAYEQYF
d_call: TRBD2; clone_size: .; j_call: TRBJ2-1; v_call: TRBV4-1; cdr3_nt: TGCGCCAGCAGCCAAGAATGGCTAGCGGGGGCCCTCTACAATGAGCAGTTCTTC; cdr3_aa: CASSQEWLAGALYNEQFF
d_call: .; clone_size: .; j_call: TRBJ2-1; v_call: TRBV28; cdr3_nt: TGTGCCAGCAGCCTGGACAGATACAATGAGCAGTTCTTC; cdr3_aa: CASSLDRYNEQFF
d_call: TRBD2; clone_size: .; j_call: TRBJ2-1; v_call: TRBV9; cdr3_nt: TGTGCCAGCAGCGTAGGGGGACTAGCGGAACTTAATGAGCAGTTCTTC; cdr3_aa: CASSVGGLAELNEQFF
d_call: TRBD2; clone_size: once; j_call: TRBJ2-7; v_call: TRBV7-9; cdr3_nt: TGTGCCAGCAGCCCCCGGCGAGGTAGCGGGGGATACGAGCAGTACTTC; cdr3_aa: CASSPRRGSGGYEQYF